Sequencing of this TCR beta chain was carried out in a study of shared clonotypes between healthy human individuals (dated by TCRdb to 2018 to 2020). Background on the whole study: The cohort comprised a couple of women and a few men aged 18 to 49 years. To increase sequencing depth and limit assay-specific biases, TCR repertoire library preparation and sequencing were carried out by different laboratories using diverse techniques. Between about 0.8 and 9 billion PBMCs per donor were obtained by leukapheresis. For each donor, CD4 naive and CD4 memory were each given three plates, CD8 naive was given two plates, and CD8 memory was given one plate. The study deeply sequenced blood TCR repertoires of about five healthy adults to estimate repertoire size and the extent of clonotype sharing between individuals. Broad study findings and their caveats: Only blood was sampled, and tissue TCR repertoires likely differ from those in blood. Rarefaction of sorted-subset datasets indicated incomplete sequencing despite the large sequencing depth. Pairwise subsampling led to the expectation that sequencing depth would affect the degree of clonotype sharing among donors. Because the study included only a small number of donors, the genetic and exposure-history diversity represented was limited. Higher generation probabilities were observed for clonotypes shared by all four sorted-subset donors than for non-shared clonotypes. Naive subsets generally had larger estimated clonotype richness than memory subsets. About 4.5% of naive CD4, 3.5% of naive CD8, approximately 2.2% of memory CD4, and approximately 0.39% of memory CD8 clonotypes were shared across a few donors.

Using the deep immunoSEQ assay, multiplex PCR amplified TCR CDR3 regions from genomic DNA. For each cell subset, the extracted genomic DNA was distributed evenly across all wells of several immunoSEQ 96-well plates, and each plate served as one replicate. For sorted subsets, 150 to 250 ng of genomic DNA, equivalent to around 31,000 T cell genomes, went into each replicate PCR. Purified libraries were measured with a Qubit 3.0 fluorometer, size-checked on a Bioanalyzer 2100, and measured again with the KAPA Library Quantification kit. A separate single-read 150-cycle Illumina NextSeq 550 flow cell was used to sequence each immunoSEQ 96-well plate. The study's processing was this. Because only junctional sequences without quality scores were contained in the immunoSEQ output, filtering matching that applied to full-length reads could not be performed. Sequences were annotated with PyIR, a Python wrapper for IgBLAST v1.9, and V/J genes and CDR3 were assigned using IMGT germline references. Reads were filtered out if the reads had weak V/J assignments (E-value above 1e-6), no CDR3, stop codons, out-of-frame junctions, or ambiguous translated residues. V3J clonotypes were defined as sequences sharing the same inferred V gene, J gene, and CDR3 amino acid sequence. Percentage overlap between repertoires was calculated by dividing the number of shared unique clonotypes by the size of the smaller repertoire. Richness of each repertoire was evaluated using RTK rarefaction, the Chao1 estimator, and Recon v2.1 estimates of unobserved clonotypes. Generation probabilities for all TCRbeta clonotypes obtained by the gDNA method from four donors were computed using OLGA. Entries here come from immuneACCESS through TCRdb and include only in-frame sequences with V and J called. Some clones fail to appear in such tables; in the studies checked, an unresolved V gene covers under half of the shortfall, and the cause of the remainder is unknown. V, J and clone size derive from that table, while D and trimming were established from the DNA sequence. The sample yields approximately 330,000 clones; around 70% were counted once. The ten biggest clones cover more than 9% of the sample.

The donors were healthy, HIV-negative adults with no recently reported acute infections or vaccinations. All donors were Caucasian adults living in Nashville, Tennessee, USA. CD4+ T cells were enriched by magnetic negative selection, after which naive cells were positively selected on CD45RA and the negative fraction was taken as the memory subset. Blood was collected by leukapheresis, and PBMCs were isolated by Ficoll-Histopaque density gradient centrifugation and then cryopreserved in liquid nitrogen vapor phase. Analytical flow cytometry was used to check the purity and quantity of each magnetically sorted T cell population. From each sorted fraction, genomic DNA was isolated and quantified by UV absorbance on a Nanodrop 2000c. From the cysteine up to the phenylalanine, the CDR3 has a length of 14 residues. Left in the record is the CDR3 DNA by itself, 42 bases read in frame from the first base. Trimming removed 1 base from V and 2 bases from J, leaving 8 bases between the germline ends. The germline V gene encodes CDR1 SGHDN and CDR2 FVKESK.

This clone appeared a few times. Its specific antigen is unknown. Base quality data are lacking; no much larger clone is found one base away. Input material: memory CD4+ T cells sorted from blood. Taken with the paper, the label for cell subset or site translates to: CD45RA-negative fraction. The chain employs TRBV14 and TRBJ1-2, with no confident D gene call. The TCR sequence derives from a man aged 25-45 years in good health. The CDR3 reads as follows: CASSQGSRNYGYTF. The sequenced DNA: TGTGCCAGCAGCCAAGGTTCGAGGAACTATGGCTACACCTTC.